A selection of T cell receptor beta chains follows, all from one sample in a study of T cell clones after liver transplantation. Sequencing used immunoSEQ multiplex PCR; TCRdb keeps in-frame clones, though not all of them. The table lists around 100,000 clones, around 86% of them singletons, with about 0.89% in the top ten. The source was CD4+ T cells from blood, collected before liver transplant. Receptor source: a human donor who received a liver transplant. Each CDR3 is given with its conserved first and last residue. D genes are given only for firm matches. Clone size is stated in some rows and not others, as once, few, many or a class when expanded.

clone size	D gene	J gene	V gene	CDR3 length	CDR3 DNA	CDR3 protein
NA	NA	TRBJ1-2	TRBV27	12	TGTGCCAGCAGTTTAAAGGGGGAGGGCTACACCTTC	CASSLKGEGYTF
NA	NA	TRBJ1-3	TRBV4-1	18	TGCGCCAGCAGCCAAGAGAGGTGGGAGACGAATTCTGGAAACACCATATATTTT	CASSQERWETNSGNTIYF
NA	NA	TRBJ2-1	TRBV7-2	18	TGTGCCAGCACCCCAGCGTGGGGGCGCGGGAATGCGGACAATGAGCAGTTCTTC	CASTPAWGRGNADNEQFF
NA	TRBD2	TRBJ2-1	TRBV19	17	TGTGCCAGCTGGGGGCTAGCGGGAGCCGCCTCCTACAATGAGCAGTTCTTC	CASWGLAGAASYNEQFF
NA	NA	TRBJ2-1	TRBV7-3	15	TGTGCCAGCAGCTTAAACGGGAGATCCTACAATGAGCAGTTCTTC	CASSLNGRSYNEQFF
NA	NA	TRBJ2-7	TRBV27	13	TGTGCCAGCGGGGGGACGGCCCGGCACGAGCAGTACTTC	CASGGTARHEQYF
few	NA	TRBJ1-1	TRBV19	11	TGTGCCAGTAACTCAAGGACTGAAGCTTTCTTT	CASNSRTEAFF
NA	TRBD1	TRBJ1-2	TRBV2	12	TGTGCCAGCAGCCGACAGGGTTCTGGCTACACCTTC	CASSRQGSGYTF
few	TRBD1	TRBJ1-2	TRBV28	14	TGTGCCAGCAGTTCCCCGGGACAGGGAAGACAATACACCTTC	CASSSPGQGRQYTF
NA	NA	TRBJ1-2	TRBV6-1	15	TGTGCCAGCAGTGAAGTTGCGGGGGGAAACTATGGCTACACCTTC	CASSEVAGGNYGYTF
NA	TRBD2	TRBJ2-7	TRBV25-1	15	TGTGCCAGCGGACGGGGGGGGGCCGGCTCCTACGAGCAGTACTTC	CASGRGGAGSYEQYF
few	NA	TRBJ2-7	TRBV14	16	TGTGCCAGCAGCCAACTACCACAGGGACCTCTAGACGAGCAGTACTTC	CASSQLPQGPLDEQYF
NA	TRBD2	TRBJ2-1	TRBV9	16	TGTGCCAGCAGCGTAGGAGGCGGGAGCTCCTACAATGAGCAGTTCTTC	CASSVGGGSSYNEQFF
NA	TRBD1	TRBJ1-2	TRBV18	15	TGTGCCAGCTCACCCCTGGACAGGACTAACTATGGCTACACCTTC	CASSPLDRTNYGYTF
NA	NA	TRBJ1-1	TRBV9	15	TGTGCCAGCAGCGTAGATCCCAGGATGAACACTGAAGCTTTCTTT	CASSVDPRMNTEAFF
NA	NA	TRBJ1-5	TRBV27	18	TGTGCCAGCAGTTTATCGCAGCAGGGCACGTTTCGCAATCAGCCCCAGCATTTT	CASSLSQQGTFRNQPQHF
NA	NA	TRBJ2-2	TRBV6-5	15	TGTGCCAGCAGGGGGAGTCTCGGAAACACCGGGGAGCTGTTTTTT	CASRGSLGNTGELFF
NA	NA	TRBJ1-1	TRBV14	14	TGTGCCAGCAGCCAAGAGGCCAGCCGAACTGAAGCTTTCTTT	CASSQEASRTEAFF